The 10 T cell receptor beta chains below come from one sample, sequenced in a study of T cells in women clearing cervical HPV infection listed by TCRdb under 2018. Library preparation employed the immunoSEQ multiplex PCR assay. TCRdb re-hosts the immuneACCESS table, in-frame sequences only. Its copies lack some clones; in the studies checked, an unresolved V gene accounts for under half of them, and the cause for the rest is not known. The sample table on file contains 20,000 to 30,000 clones. The ten largest make up roughly 6.8% of the sample. The sequenced sample consisted of blood buffy coat. These receptor sequences come from a woman aged 18-70 years with a cervical HPV16 infection that either progressed to CIN3+ or cleared (not recorded which).

Comments on this clone: With the read ending 3 residues before the CDR3 end, the germline J gene is used to fill in that end. The J gene is TRBJ2-7, the V gene TRBV11-2; no firm D call. CDR3 length: 15 amino acids. CDR1 is SGHAT and CDR2 is FQNNGV in the germline V gene. Trimming removed 1 base from V and 5 bases from J, with 15 bases in between. The CDR3 is CASSLGADRGDEQYF. CDR3 DNA, as far as it was read: TGTGCCAGCAGCTTAGGCGCGGATAGAGGTGACGAG.

About this clone: Read data end 3 residues before the CDR3 end; the end is taken from the germline J gene. The chain couples TRBV5-1 to TRBJ2-3; 7 nucleotides match TRBD1. CDR3 length equals 15 residues. Per the germline V gene, CDR1 is SGHRS and CDR2 is YFSETQ. CDR3 in amino acids: CASSFGQAIQETQYF. The part of the CDR3 DNA that was read is TGCGCCAGCAGCTTTGGACAGGCCATCCAAGAGACG.

Comments on this clone: Coverage ceases 3 residues before the CDR3 finishes, and the germline J gene fills in the end. The gene calls are TRBV19 and TRBJ2-7; TRBD1 is a possible D gene (6 bases). Germline CDR1 reads LNHDA; CDR2 reads SQIVND (reference sequence). Deletions cut 5 bases from V and 5 bases from J, with 13 bases between. The CDR3 has 13 amino acids. The CDR3: CASSGWDKDEQYF. CDR3 DNA, as far as it was read: TGTGCCAGTAGTGGCTGGGACAAGGACGAG. The entire variable domain, with the rest obtained from reference TRBV19 and TRBJ2-7, is as follows: DGGITQSPKYLFRKEGQNVTLSCEQNLNHDAMYWYRQDPGQGLRLIYYSQIVNDFQKGDIAEGYSVSREKKESFPLTVTSAQKNPTAFYLCASSGWDKDEQYFGPGTRLTVT.

CDR3 sequence reads: CASSPPTGGGYTF. Partial CDR3 DNA: TGTGCCAGCAGCCCCCCGACAGGGGGCGGC. V usage is TRBV7-6 and J usage is TRBJ1-2; 10 bases agree with TRBD1. With the read ending 3 residues before the CDR3 end, the germline J gene is used to fill in that end. This CDR3 is built from 13 residues. CDR1 SGHVS and CDR2 FNYEAQ come from the germline V gene.

Comment on this clone: Sequencing ends 3 residues short of the CDR3 end; the germline J gene provides the rest. The chain is built from TRBV6-1 and TRBJ1-4; D might be TRBD1 (6 bases). Germline values: CDR1 MNHNS, CDR2 SASEGT. The CDR3 consists of 16 residues. The covered CDR3 bases are TGTGCCAGCAGCGAAAACAGGGCCTCCTATAATTCACCA. It translates to CASSENRASYNSP. The whole CDR3 protein is CASSENRASYNSPLFF.

With regard to this clone: The missing CDR3 end, 3 residues past where the read stops, is filled in from the germline J gene. The chain links TRBV10-3 to TRBJ2-1, with 14 bases that match TRBD2. V lost 7 bases to trimming and J lost 8 bases; unmatched junction nucleotides: 16. CDR1 ENHRY and CDR2 SYGVKD come from the germline V gene. The CDR3 extends over 18 amino acids. The sequenced CDR3 bases are TGTGCCATCATGGGGGGGCCCGGGACTAGCGGGAGAGGGTATGAG. It codes for CAIMGGPGTSGRGYE. The CDR3 as a whole reads CAIMGGPGTSGRGYEQFF.

In the case of this clone: The CDR3 is cut off 3 residues early in the read; its end comes from the germline J gene. This chain links TRBV2 with TRBJ2-3; 7 bases agree with TRBD1. CDR3 length: 15 amino acids. CDR1 and CDR2 (germline): SNHLY, FYNNEI. The chain's CDR3 is CASSLQGQPQETQYF. The sequenced part of the CDR3 DNA is TGTGCCAGCAGCCTGCAGGGACAGCCCCAAGAGACG.

The CDR3 bases that were read are TGTGCCAGCAGCTTGATTAGAGGGGTTAAAGAGACG. This encodes CASSLIRGVKET. The complete CDR3 protein is CASSLIRGVKETQYF. The J gene is TRBJ2-3, the V gene TRBV7-6; D might be TRBD1 or TRBD2, each matching 5 bases. The sequence runs out 3 residues before the end of the CDR3; the remainder is reconstructed from the germline J gene. This CDR3 region has 15 residues. The V gene's germline CDR1 is SGHVS and CDR2 FNYEAQ. The full variable domain, its missing parts supplied by reference TRBV7-6 and TRBJ2-3, is GAGVSQSPRYKVTKRGQDVALRCDPISGHVSLYWYRQALGQGPEFLTYFNYEAQQDKSGLPNDRFSAERPEGSISTLTIQRTEQRDSAMYRCASSLIRGVKETQYFGPGTRLTVL.

Worth noting for this clone: The sequence runs out 3 residues before the end of the CDR3; the remainder is reconstructed from the germline J gene. The chain is built from TRBV18 and TRBJ2-7, with D hard to call. Germline CDR1 reads KGHSH; CDR2 reads LQKENI. The CDR3 has 14 residues. With 3 bases removed from V and 3 bases from J, the gap between germline ends came to 12 bases. CDR3 bases read: TGTGCCAGCTCACCTTCACTCGTGGTCTACGAG. Its translation is CASSPSLVVYE. The whole CDR3 sequence reads CASSPSLVVYEQYF.

Remarks on this clone: The CDR3 goes on 3 residues after the read ends, and that part is filled in from the germline J gene. The gene calls are TRBV7-2 and TRBJ2-4; 8 bases are a match to TRBD1. The CDR3 sequence is 18 residues long. The J segment lost 3 bases and the V segment lost 0 bases, leaving 10 bases of the junction unmatched. Germline-derived CDR1 and CDR2 are SGHTA and FQGNSA. CDR3 DNA, as far as it was read: TGTGCCAGCAGCTTAGCCCCAACAGGGACAGGAGGCAAAAACATT. This translates into CASSLAPTGTGGKNI. The CDR3 reads in full as CASSLAPTGTGGKNIQYF.